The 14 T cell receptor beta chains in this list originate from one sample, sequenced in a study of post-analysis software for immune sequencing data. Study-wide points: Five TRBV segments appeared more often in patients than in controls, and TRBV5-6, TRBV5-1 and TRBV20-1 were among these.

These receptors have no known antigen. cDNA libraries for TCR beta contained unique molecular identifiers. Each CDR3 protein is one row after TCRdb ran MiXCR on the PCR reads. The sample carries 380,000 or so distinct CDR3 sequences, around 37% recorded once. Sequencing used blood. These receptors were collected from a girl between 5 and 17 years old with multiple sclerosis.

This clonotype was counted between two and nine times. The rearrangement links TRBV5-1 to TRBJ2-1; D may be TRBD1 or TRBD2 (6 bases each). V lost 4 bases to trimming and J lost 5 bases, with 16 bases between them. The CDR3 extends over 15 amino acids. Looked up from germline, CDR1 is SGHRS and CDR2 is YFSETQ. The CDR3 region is CASSNWGADDNEQFF. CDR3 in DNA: TGCGCCAGCAGCAATTGGGGGGCCGATGACAATGAGCAGTTCTTC.

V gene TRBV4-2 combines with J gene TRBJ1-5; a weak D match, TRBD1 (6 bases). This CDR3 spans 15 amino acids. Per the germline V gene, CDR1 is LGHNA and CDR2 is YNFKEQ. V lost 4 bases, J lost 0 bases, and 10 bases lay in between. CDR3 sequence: CASSRDTNSNQPQHF. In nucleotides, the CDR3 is TGTGCCAGCAGCCGGGACACTAATAGCAATCAGCCCCAGCATTTT.

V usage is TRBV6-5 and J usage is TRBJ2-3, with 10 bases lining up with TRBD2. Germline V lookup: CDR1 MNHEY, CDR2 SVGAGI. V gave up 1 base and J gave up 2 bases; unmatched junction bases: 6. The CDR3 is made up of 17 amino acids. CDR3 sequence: CASSYFPSGGLTDTQYF. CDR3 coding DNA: TGTGCCAGCAGTTACTTTCCTAGCGGGGGCCTCACAGATACGCAGTATTTT.

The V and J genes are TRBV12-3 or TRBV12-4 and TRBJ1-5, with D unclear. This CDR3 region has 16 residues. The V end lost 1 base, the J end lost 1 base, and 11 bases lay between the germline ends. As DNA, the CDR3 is TGTGCCAGCAGTTTAGGGGTCTCAGAGAGCAATCAGCCCCAGCATTTT. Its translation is CASSLGVSESNQPQHF.

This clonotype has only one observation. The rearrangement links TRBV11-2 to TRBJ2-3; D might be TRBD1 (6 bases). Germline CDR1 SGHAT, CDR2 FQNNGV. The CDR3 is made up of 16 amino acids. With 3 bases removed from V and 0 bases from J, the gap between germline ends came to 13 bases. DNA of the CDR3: TGTGCCAGCAGCTTTAGAAGACAGGCCAGCACAGATACGCAGTATTTT. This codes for CASSFRRQASTDTQYF.

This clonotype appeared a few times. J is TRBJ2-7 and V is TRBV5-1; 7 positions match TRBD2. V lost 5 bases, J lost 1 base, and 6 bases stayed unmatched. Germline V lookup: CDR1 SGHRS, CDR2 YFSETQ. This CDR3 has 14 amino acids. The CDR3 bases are TGCGCCAGCAGAGCACTAGCGTCTTCCTACGAGCAGTACTTC. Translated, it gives CASRALASSYEQYF.

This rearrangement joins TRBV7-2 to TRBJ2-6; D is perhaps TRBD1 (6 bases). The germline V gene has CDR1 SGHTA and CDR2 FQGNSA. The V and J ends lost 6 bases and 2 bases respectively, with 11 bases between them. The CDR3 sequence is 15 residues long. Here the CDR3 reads CASSYQGTGANVLTF. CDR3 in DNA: TGTGCCAGCAGTTACCAGGGGACTGGGGCCAACGTCCTGACTTTC.

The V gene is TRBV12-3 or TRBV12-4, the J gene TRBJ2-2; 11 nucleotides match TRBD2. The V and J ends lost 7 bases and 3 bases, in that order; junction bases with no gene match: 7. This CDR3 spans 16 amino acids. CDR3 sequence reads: CASKITSGGHTGELFF. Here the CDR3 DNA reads TGTGCCAGCAAAATAACTAGCGGGGGACACACCGGGGAGCTGTTTTTT.

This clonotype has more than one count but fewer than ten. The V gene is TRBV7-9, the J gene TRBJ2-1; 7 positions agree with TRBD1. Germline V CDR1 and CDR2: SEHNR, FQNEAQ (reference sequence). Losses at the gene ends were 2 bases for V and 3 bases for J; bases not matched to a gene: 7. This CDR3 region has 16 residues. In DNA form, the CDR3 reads TGTGCCAGCAGCTTACGGGAAGGGACAGACTACAATGAGCAGTTCTTC. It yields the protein CASSLREGTDYNEQFF.

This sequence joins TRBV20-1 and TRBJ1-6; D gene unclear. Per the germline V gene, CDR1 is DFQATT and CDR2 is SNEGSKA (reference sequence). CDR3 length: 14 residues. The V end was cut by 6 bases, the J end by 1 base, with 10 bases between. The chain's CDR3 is CSALRESYNSPLHF. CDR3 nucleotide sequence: TGCAGTGCGCTAAGGGAGTCCTATAATTCACCCCTCCACTTT.

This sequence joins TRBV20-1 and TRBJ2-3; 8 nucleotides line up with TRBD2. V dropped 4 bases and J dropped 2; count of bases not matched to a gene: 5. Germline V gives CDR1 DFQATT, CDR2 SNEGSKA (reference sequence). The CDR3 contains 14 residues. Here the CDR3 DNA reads TGCAGTGCTACTGAACTAGCGGTCACAGATACGCAGTATTTT. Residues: CSATELAVTDTQYF.

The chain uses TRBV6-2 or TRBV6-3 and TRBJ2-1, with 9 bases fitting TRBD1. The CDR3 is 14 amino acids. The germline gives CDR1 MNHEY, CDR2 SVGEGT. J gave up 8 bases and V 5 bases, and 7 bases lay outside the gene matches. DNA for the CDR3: TGTGCCAGCAGTCCTGGACAGGGGAAACATGAGCAGTTCTTC. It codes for CASSPGQGKHEQFF.

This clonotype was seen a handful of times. CDR3 loop: CSVEGQTGANVLTF. The DNA of the CDR3 is TGCAGCGTTGAAGGTCAAACAGGAGCCAACGTCCTGACTTTC. The V and J genes are TRBV29-1 and TRBJ2-6; D perhaps matches TRBD1 (5 bases). Germline V gene sequence: CDR1 SQVTM, CDR2 ANQGSEA. V dropped 1 base and J dropped 7 bases, with 11 bases sitting between them. This CDR3 has 14 residues.

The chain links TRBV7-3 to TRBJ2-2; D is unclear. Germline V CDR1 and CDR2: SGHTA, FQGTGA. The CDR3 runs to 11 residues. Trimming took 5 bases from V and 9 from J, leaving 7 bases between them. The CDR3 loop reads CASSLDRELFF. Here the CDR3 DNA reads TGTGCCAGCAGCCTAGACCGGGAGCTGTTTTTT. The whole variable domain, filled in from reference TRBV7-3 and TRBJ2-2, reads GAGVSQTPSNKVTEKGKYVELRCDPISGHTALYWYRQSLGQGPEFLIYFQGTGAADDSGLPNDRFFAVRPEGSVSTLKIQRTERGDSAVYLCASSLDRELFFGEGSRLTVL.